These T cell receptor beta chains were read from a single sample in a study of T cell responses to AZD1222 COVID-19 vaccine. Clones were sequenced by immunoSEQ multiplex PCR, and TCRdb holds only the in-frame ones, with some missing. This table has roughly 160,000 clones, about 83% appearing once. The specimen was peripheral blood, collected 28 days after the second AZD1222 dose. Every receptor here comes from an adult who received the AZD1222 COVID-19 vaccine. The CDR3 runs from the conserved cysteine through the conserved F or W. D genes are given only for firm matches. For some rows the clone size is stated as once, few or many, or as a class when expanded; others skip it.

d_call j_call v_call cdr3_length clone_size cdr3_nt cdr3_aa
NA TRBJ2-7 TRBV6-2/TRBV6-3 13 NA TGTGCCAGCAGTTACTCTAGTTCCCTCGAGCAGTACTTC CASSYSSSLEQYF
NA TRBJ2-7 TRBV7-6 14 NA TGTGCCAGCAGCTTAGCGGAAAGGGCCGACGAGCAGTACTTC CASSLAERADEQYF
TRBD2 TRBJ2-7 TRBV7-6 17 few TGTGCCAGCAGCTTAATCTCCTCGACTAGCGGTACCTACGAGCAGTACTTC CASSLISSTSGTYEQYF
NA TRBJ2-7 TRBV27 17 once TGTGCCAGCAGTTCCTCCCTTGGGGGGTTAAGCTCCTACGAGCAGTACTTC CASSSSLGGLSSYEQYF
TRBD1 TRBJ1-1 TRBV4-3 15 NA TGCGCCAGCAGCCAAGAAGGCAGGGGGCGGACTGAAGCTTTCTTT CASSQEGRGRTEAFF
TRBD1 TRBJ1-1 TRBV7-6 13 NA TGTGCCAGCAGCTTACAGGGGGAAGGAGAAGCTTTCTTT CASSLQGEGEAFF
NA TRBJ1-1 TRBV7-2 13 once TGTGCCAGCAGCTCCGTTTTGGGCACTGAAGCTTTCTTT CASSSVLGTEAFF
TRBD1 TRBJ1-1 TRBV19 13 NA TGTGCCAGTACCGTGGACAGGGACACTGAAGCTTTCTTT CASTVDRDTEAFF
NA TRBJ1-5 TRBV19 13 NA TGTGCCAGTAGTATTAAGGAGAGGCAGCCCCAGCATTTT CASSIKERQPQHF
NA TRBJ1-1 TRBV4-3 14 NA TGCGCCAGCAGCCAACTACAGGGGAACACTGAAGCTTTCTTT CASSQLQGNTEAFF
NA TRBJ2-3 TRBV7-6 16 NA TGTGCCAGCAGATCAAGCCGCGGGGGCCGCACAGATACGCAGTATTTT CASRSSRGGRTDTQYF
NA TRBJ1-2 TRBV6-1 14 NA TGTGCCAGCAGTGAATTATTGGGGGCCTATGGCTACACCTTC CASSELLGAYGYTF
TRBD2 TRBJ2-3 TRBV2 15 once TGTGCCAGCAGTGTTCTAGCGGGGGGCACAGATACGCAGTATTTT CASSVLAGGTDTQYF
NA TRBJ2-5 TRBV29-1 11 NA TGCAGCGTAAGACAAGAAGAGACCCAGTACTTC CSVRQEETQYF
NA TRBJ1-1 TRBV29-1 13 few TGCAGCGCTGGCCAACTCATGAACACTGAAGCTTTCTTT CSAGQLMNTEAFF
NA TRBJ2-5 TRBV7-9 16 once TGTGCCAGCAGCAAGAGGAGCGGGCAGGGGGAAGAGACCCAGTACTTC CASSKRSGQGEETQYF
NA TRBJ1-6 TRBV29-1 17 few TGCAGCGTTGAAGTGGGACCGGGTCAGAGGATTAATTCACCCCTCCACTTT CSVEVGPGQRINSPLHF
TRBD2 TRBJ2-3 TRBV10-1 14 NA TGCGCCAGCAGTGTCGCGGGGGGGCGTGATACGCAGTATTTT CASSVAGGRDTQYF
NA TRBJ1-2 TRBV5-1 15 NA TGCGCCAGCAGCTGGGATGGGGGTCCCCTCTATGGCTACACCTTC CASSWDGGPLYGYTF
NA TRBJ1-1 TRBV18 15 NA TGTGCCAGCTCACCCCAAAGGGGCGCAGAGACTGAAGCTTTCTTT CASSPQRGAETEAFF
NA TRBJ2-3 TRBV4-2 15 NA TGTGCCAGCACACACTGGGGTGATTTCCCAGATACGCAGTATTTT CASTHWGDFPDTQYF
NA TRBJ1-2 TRBV15 14 few TGTGCCACCAGCAGAGATGGGAGGCCTGGAGGCTACACCTTC CATSRDGRPGGYTF
NA TRBJ1-5 TRBV19 14 NA TGTGCCAGTAGTATTTGGGGCAGTATTCAGCCCCAGCATTTT CASSIWGSIQPQHF
TRBD1 TRBJ1-2 TRBV6-5 13 NA TGTGCCGGCCAGCCAGACAGGGGATATGGCTACACCTTC CAGQPDRGYGYTF
NA TRBJ2-1 TRBV27 12 NA TGTGCCAGCAGTTACTATGGGAATGAGCAGTTCTTC CASSYYGNEQFF
NA TRBJ1-1 TRBV30 16 NA TGTGCCTGGACCTTCCGGGACCCATCTGAGGGCACTGAAGCTTTCTTT CAWTFRDPSEGTEAFF